Here is one T cell receptor beta chain with its context. The data originate from a study of Ad26.COV2.S vaccination and SARS-CoV-2 variants. In the study overall: The donor belonged to the COV1001 Ad26.COV2.S trial arm.

As to treatment: roughly 20 received Ad26.COV2.S at low or high dose, single or two shots; a few received placebo; per-sample allocation not given. The investigators took samples on day 63 after the first vaccine or placebo injection. V was cut by 0 bases and J by 2 bases, with 9 bases left in between. The V gene's germline CDR1 is KGHSH and CDR2 LQKENI. CDR3 size: 15 residues. Clones were read by immunoSEQ multiplex PCR, and TCRdb kept only the in-frame ones, dropping some. The data hold around 450,000 clones, with around 89% observed a single time. The source was peripheral blood, collected in a trial of Ad26.COV2.S vaccine versus placebo. The origin of this receptor is a person between 18 and 65 years old who received the Ad26.COV2.S COVID-19 vaccine or a placebo. This chain connects TRBV18 to TRBJ2-3, with D tentatively TRBD1 (5 bases). CDR3 in amino acids: CASSPPWGNTDTQYF. The CDR3 nucleotides are TGTGCCAGCTCACCACCTTGGGGCAACACAGATACGCAGTATTTT.